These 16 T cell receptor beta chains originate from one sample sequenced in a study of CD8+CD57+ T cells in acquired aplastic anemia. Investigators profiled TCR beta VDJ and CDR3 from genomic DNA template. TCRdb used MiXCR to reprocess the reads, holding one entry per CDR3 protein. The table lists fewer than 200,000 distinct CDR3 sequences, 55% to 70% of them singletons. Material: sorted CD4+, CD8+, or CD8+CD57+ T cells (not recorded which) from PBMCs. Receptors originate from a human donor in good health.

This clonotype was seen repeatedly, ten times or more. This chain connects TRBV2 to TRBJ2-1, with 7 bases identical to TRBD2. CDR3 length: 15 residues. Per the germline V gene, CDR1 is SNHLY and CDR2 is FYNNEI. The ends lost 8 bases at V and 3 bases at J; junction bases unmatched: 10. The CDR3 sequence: CASGSTSVLYNEQFF. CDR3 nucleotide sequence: TGTGCCAGCGGTTCTACTAGCGTCCTCTACAATGAGCAGTTCTTC.

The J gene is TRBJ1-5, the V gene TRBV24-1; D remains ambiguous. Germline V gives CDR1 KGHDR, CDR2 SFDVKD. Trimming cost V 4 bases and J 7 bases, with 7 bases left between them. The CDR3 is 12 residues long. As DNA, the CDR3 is TGTGCCACCAGTGAACCAGGACAGCCCCAGCATTTT. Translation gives CATSEPGQPQHF.

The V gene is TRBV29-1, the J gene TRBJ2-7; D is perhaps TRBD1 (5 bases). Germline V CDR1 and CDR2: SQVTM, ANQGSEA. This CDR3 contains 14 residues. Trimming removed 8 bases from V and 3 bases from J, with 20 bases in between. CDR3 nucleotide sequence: TGCAGCTTAGTAATTGGTGGGCAGGGCTACGAGCAGTACTTC. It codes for CSLVIGGQGYEQYF.

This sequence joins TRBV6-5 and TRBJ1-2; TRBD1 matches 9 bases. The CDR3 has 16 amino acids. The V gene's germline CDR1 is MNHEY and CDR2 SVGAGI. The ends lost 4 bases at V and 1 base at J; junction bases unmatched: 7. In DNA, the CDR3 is TGTGCCAGCAGTTTGGGGACAGGGTTCGGTAACTATGGCTACACCTTC. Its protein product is CASSLGTGFGNYGYTF.

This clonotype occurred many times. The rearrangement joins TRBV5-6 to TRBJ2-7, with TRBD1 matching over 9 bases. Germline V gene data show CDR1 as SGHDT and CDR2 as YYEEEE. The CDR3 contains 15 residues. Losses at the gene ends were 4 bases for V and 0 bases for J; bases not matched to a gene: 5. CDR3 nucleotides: TGTGCCAGCAGCCAGGACAGGGGTAGCTCCTACGAGCAGTACTTC. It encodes CASSQDRGSSYEQYF.

As DNA, the CDR3 is TGTGCCAGCAGCCCGAGAAATGAGCAGTTCTTC. Translating gives CASSPRNEQFF. The rearrangement uses TRBV7-9 and TRBJ2-1; D unclear. This CDR3 comprises 11 residues. Germline values: CDR1 SEHNR, CDR2 FQNEAQ (reference sequence). Between the trimmed V and J ends, which lost 5 bases and 7 bases, there was a span of 6 bases.

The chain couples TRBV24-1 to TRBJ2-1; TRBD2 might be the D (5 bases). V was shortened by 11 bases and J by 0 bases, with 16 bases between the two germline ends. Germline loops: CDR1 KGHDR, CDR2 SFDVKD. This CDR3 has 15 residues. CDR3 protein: CASARGADSYNEQFF. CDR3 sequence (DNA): TGTGCCAGCGCCCGGGGAGCTGACTCCTACAATGAGCAGTTCTTC.

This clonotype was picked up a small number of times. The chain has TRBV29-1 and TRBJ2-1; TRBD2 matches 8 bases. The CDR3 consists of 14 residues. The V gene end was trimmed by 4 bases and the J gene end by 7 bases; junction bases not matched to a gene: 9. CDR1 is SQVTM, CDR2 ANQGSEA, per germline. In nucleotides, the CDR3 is TGCAGCGTTGGTGGCGGGGGGCTTAGGAATGAGCAGTTCTTC. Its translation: CSVGGGGLRNEQFF.

CDR3 loop: CASSPGGLEQFF. CDR3 bases: TGTGCCAGTAGTCCAGGGGGCCTTGAGCAGTTCTTC. The chain joins TRBV19 to TRBJ2-1, with 8 nucleotides matching TRBD1. Germline assignment: CDR1 LNHDA and CDR2 SQIVND (reference sequence). This CDR3 contains 12 residues. V lost 5 bases and J lost 9; bases outside the gene matches: 3. Looking up the rest from reference TRBV19 and TRBJ2-1 gives the full variable domain: DGGITQSPKYLFRKEGQNVTLSCEQNLNHDAMYWYRQDPGQGLRLIYYSQIVNDFQKGDIAEGYSVSREKKESFPLTVTSAQKNPTAFYLCASSPGGLEQFFGPGTRLTVL.

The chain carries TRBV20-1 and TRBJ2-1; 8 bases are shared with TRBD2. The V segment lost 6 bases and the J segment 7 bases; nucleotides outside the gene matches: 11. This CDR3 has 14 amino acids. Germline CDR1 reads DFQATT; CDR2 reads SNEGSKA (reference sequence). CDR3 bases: TGCAGTGCCGTCATTGGGACTAGAGGGAATGAGCAGTTCTTC. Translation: CSAVIGTRGNEQFF.

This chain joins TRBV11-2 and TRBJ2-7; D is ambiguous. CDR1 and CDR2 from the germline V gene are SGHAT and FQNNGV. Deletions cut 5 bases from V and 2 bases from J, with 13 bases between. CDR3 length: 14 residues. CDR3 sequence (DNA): TGTGCCAGCAGCCAAGACGGAATCACCTACGAGCAGTACTTC. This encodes CASSQDGITYEQYF.

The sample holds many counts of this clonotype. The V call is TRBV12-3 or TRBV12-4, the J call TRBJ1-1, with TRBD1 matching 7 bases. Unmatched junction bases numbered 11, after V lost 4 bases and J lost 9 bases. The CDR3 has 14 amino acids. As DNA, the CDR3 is TGTGCCAGCAGTTCCGTGACAGGGATTTGGAAAGCTTTCTTT. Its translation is CASSSVTGIWKAFF.

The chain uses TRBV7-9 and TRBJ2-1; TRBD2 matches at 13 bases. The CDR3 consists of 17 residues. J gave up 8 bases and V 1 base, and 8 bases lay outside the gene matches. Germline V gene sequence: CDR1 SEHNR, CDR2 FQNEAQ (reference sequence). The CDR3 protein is CASSLGTWTSGSDEQFF. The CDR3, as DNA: TGTGCCAGCAGCTTAGGGACCTGGACTAGCGGGAGCGATGAGCAGTTCTTC.

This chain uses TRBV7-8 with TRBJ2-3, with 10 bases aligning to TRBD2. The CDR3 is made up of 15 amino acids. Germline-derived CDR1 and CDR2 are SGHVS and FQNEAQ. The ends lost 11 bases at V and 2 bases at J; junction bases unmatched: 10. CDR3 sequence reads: CAHGQREGHTDTQYF. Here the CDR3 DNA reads TGTGCCCACGGGCAGCGGGAGGGCCACACAGATACGCAGTATTTT.

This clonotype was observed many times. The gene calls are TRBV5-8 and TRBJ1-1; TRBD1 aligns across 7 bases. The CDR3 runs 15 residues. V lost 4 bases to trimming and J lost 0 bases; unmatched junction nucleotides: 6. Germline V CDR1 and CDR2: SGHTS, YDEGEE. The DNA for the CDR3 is TGTGCCAGCAGCCGCGAGGGACAGCTGAACACTGAAGCTTTCTTT. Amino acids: CASSREGQLNTEAFF.

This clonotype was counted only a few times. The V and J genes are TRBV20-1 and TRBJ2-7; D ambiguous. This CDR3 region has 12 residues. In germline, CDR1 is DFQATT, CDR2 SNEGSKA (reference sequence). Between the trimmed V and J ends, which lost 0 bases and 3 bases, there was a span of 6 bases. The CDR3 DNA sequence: TGCAGTGCTAGAGACGCAGTCTACGAGCAGTACTTC. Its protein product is CSARDAVYEQYF.